This T cell receptor beta chain was observed in a study of control samples from healthy donors and cancer patients. This CDR3 is 14 amino acids long. Trimming at V came to 6 bases and at J to 0 bases, leaving 3 bases not matched to a gene. Germline V CDR1 and CDR2: SNHLY, FYNNEI. Clones were sequenced by immunoSEQ multiplex PCR, and TCRdb holds only the in-frame ones, with some missing. This specimen shows about 190,000 clones; the ten leading clones hold approximately 2.2%. The specimen sequenced was blood. The rearrangement links TRBV2 to TRBJ2-7; 9 bases agree with TRBD1. The origin of this receptor is a woman younger than 45 in good health. The CDR3 loop is CASRPGQGSYEQYF. The DNA for the CDR3 is TGTGCCAGCAGACCGGGACAGGGCTCCTACGAGCAGTACTTC.